The entry below gives a single TCR beta chain sequence along with its context. Per the study methods: Amplification of reference gene primers was used by the study to estimate nucleated cell counts. The protocol was immunoSEQ multiplex PCR, while the TCRdb copy is restricted to in-frame clones and leaves out a portion. Clone size and the V and J calls come from that table; the DNA yielded D and trimming. The sample lists under 300,000 clones; roughly 90% were seen once. V lost 10 bases and J lost 4, with 25 bases in between. CDR1 is LNHDA, CDR2 SQIVND, per germline (reference sequence). The CDR3 runs to 17 residues. This specimen comes from a study of blood T cell repertoires in COVID-19.

The material sequenced was peripheral blood. This clonotype was obtained from a man in his 60s with acute or convalescent COVID-19. The chain uses TRBV19 and TRBJ2-2; perhaps TRBD2 as D (5 bases). The CDR3 sequence is CATTRGLSTETTGELFF. DNA of the CDR3: TGTGCCACAACCCGAGGGTTATCAACGGAAACCACCGGGGAGCTGTTTTTT.